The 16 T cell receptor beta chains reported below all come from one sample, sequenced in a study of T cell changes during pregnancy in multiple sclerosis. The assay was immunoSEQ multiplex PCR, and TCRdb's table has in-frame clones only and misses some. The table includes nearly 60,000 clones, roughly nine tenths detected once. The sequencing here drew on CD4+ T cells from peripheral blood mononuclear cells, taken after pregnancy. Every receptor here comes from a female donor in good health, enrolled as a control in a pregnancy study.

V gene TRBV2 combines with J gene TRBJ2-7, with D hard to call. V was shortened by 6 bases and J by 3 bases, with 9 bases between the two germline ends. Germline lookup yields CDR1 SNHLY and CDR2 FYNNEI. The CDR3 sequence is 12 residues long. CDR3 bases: TGTGCCAGCAGCGCAGACATCTACGAGCAGTACTTC. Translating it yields CASSADIYEQYF.

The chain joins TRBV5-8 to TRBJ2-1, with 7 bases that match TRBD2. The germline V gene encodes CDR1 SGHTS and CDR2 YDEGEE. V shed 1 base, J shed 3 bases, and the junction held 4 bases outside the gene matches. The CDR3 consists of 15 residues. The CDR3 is CASSLWGGGYNEQFF. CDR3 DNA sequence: TGTGCCAGCAGCTTGTGGGGCGGGGGCTACAATGAGCAGTTCTTC.

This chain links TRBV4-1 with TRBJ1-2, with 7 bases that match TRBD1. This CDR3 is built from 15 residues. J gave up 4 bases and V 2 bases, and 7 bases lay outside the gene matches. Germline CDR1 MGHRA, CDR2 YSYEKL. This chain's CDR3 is CASSQPDRASYGYTF. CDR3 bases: TGCGCCAGCAGCCAACCAGACAGGGCATCCTATGGCTACACCTTC.

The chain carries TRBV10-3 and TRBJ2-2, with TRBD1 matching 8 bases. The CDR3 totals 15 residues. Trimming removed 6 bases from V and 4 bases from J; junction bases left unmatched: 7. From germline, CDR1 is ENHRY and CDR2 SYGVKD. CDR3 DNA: TGTGCCATCAGAGGACAGGGTCCTGCCACCGGGGAGCTGTTTTTT. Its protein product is CAIRGQGPATGELFF.

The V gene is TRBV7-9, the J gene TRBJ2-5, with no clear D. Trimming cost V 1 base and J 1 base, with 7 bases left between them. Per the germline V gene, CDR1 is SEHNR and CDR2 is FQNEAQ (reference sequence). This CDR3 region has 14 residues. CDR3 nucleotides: TGTGCCAGCAGCTTAGGGCGGCTCCAAGAGACCCAGTACTTC. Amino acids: CASSLGRLQETQYF.

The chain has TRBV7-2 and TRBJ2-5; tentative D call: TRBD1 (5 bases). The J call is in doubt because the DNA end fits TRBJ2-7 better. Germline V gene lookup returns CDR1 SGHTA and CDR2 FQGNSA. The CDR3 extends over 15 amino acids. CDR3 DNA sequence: TGTGCCAGCAGCTTAGCGCCGGTTAGGGGCTACGAGCAGTACTTC. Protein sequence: CASSLAPVRGYEQYF.

CDR3 DNA: TGTGCCAGCAGCTTAAACGGCCTAGCGAGTAATGAGCAGTTCTTC. Translated, it gives CASSLNGLASNEQFF. The chain couples TRBV11-1 to TRBJ2-1; D is possibly TRBD2 (6 bases). Germline CDR1 and CDR2: SGHAT and FQDESV (reference sequence). CDR3 length: 15 residues. With 2 bases removed from V and 7 bases from J, the gap between germline ends came to 15 bases.

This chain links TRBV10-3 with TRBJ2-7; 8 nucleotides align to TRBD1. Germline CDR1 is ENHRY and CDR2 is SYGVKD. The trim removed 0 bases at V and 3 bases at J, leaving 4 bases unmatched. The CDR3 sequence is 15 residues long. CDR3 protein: CAISESGTGLYEQYF. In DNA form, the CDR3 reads TGTGCCATCAGTGAGTCTGGGACAGGCCTCTACGAGCAGTACTTC.

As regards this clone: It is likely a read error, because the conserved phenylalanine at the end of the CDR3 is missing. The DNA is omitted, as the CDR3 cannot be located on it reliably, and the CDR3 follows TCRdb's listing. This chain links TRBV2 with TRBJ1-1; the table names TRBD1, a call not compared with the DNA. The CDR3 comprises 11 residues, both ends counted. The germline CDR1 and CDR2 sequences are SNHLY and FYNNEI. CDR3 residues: CASSEQGWALI.

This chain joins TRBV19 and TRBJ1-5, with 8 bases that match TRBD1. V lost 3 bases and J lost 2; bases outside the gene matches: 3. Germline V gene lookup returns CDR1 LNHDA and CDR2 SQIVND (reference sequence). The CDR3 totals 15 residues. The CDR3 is CASSIDRGGNQPQHF. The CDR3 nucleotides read TGTGCCAGTAGTATCGACAGGGGCGGCAATCAGCCCCAGCATTTT.

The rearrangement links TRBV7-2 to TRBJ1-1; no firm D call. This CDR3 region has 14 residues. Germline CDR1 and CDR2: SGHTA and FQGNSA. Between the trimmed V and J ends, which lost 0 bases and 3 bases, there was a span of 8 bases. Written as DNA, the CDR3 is TGTGCCAGCAGCTTAGCAAGCGTTCACACTGAAGCTTTCTTT. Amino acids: CASSLASVHTEAFF.

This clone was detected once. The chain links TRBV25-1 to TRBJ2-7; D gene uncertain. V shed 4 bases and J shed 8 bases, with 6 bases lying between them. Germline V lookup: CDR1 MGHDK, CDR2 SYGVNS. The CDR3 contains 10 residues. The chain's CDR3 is CASSAQKQYF. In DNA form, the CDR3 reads TGTGCCAGCAGTGCCCAAAAGCAGTACTTC.

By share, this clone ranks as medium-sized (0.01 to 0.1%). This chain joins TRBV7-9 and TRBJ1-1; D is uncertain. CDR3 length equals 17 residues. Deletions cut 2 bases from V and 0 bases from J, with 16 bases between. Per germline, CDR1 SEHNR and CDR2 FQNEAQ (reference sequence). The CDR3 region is CASSLLDSLFMNTEAFF. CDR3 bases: TGTGCCAGCAGCTTATTGGACTCTCTATTTATGAACACTGAAGCTTTCTTT.

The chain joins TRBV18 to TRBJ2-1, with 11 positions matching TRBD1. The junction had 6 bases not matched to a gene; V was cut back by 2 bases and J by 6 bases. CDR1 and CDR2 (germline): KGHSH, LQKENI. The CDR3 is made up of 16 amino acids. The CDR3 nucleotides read TGTGCCAGCTCACCAGTCTCCGGGACAGGGGGCAATGAGCAGTTCTTC. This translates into CASSPVSGTGGNEQFF.

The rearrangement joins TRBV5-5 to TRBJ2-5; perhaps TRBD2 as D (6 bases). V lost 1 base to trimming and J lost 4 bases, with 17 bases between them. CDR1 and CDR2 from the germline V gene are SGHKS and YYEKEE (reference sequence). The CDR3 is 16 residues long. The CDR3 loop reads CASSLLTSFIGETQYF. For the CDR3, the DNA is TGTGCCAGCAGCTTGCTTACTAGCTTTATCGGAGAGACCCAGTACTTC.

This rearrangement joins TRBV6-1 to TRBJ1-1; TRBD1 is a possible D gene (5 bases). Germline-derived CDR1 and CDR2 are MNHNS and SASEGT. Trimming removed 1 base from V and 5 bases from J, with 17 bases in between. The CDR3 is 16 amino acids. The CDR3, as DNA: TGTGCCAGCAGTGAAGGGGGGAGGAGGATATGGACTGAAGCTTTCTTT. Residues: CASSEGGRRIWTEAFF.